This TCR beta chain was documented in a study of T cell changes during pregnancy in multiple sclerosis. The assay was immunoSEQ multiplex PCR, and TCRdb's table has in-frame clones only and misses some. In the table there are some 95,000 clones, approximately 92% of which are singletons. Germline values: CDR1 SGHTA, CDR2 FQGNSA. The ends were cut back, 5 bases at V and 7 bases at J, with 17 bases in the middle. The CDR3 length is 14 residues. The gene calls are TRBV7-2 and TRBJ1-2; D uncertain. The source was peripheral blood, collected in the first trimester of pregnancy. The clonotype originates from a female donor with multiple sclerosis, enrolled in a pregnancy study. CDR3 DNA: TGTGCCAGCAGCCCGGCATGGAGCCCGGGTGGCTACACCTTC. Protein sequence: CASSPAWSPGGYTF.